This T cell receptor beta chain was profiled in a study of PD-L1 blockade in urothelial cancer. In the study overall: The patients first took atezolizumab in about 2014, receiving 1,200 mg intravenously every 3 weeks. Patients arrived having already received 0 to 3 prior chemotherapy regimens. Blood samples had a median of around 150,000 T cells.

The repertoire was sequenced with immunoSEQ multiplex PCR; TCRdb's copy has only in-frame clones and lacks some. This table holds 25,000 to 30,000 clones, about 89% found once. Each patient presented with locally advanced or metastatic urothelial carcinoma. The CDR3 length is 14 residues. The germline V gene has CDR1 SGHNT and CDR2 YYREEE (reference sequence). V trimming: 0 bases; J trimming: 2 bases; junction bases outside the gene matches: 0. The rearrangement links TRBV5-4 to TRBJ2-7; 9 bases are shared with TRBD1. The receptor's source is a man aged 50 to 59 with urothelial cancer. The sample was PBMCs, taken around atezolizumab (anti-PD-L1) treatment. CDR3 protein: CASSLGTGAYEQYF. CDR3 coding DNA: TGTGCCAGCAGCTTGGGGACAGGGGCCTACGAGCAGTACTTC.